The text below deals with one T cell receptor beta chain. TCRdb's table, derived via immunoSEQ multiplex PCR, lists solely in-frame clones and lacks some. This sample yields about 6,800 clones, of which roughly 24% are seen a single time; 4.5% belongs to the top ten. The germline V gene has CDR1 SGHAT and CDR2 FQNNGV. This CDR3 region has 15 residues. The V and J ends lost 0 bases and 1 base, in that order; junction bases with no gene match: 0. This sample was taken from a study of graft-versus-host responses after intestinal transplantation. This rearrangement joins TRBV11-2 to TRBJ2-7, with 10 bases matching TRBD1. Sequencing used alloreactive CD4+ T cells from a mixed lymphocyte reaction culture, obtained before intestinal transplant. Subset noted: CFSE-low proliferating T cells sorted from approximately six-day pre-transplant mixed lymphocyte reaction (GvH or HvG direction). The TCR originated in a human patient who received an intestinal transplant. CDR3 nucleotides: TGTGCCAGCAGCTTAGAGGGACAGGGGTCCTACGAGCAGTACTTC. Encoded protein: CASSLEGQGSYEQYF.